The next 5 T cell receptor beta chains were all read from a single sample in a study of cytomegalovirus exposure and HLA in healthy donors. Use of 60 Vbeta and 13 Jbeta primers characterized the PCR. Measured with immunoSEQ multiplex PCR; TCRdb has only the in-frame clones, and not every one. This sample yields around 210,000 clones, of which approximately 81% are seen a single time; 0.24% belongs to the top ten. Specimen: PBMCs. The receptors shown here come from a girl aged 2 to 9 in good health and CMV-seronegative.

This clone was seen more than once but under ten times. The chain combines TRBV11-1 with TRBJ1-1, with D possibly matching TRBD1 (5 bases). From germline, CDR1 is SGHAT and CDR2 FQDESV (reference sequence). V was cut by 0 bases and J by 4 bases, with 6 bases left in between. The CDR3 runs 13 residues. The CDR3 loop is CASSLAQGTEAFF. CDR3 DNA sequence: TGTGCCAGCAGCTTAGCGCAGGGCACTGAAGCTTTCTTT.

The J gene is TRBJ2-7, the V gene TRBV4-1, with D uncertain. V was trimmed by 4 bases and J by 3 bases, leaving 10 bases between them. The CDR3 loop spans 13 amino acids. The germline V gene encodes CDR1 MGHRA and CDR2 YSYEKL. The CDR3 DNA reads TGCGCCAGCAGCCGCGATGACTTCTACGAGCAGTACTTC. This translates into CASSRDDFYEQYF.

The chain recombines TRBV18 with TRBJ1-1; possibly TRBD1 for D (5 bases). The CDR3 spans 14 residues. Germline values: CDR1 KGHSH, CDR2 LQKENI. The ends were cut back, 6 bases at V and 5 bases at J, with 16 bases in the middle. In DNA, the CDR3 is TGTGCCAGCTCGGGGGAGGGTTTGGTAACTGAAGCTTTCTTT. Its protein product is CASSGEGLVTEAFF.

This clone was seen only a few times. In DNA form, the CDR3 reads TGTGCCAGCAGCTTGGCCAGAGACAGAATGAACACTGAAGCTTTCTTT. Protein: CASSLARDRMNTEAFF. The V gene is TRBV5-6, the J gene TRBJ1-1, with D maybe TRBD1 (5 bases). The germline CDR1 and CDR2 sequences are SGHDT and YYEEEE. Trimming left V 0 bases short and J 0 bases short, with 12 bases between. The CDR3 has 16 amino acids.

The rearrangement joins TRBV20-1 to TRBJ1-2; D unclear. CDR1 and CDR2 (germline): DFQATT, SNEGSKA (reference sequence). The V end was cut by 4 bases, the J end by 3 bases, with 6 bases between. The CDR3 consists of 11 residues. In nucleotides, the CDR3 is TGCAGTGCTACGAACTACTATGGCTACACCTTC. This sequence encodes CSATNYYGYTF.